This T cell receptor (beta chain) originates from a study of CD8+CD57+ T cells in acquired aplastic anemia. Selection for sequencing was limited to patients who had shown CD8+CD57+ cell expansion by flow cytometry. Patients had received no therapy at the time of blood sampling. Researchers used genomic DNA as the template to profile TCR beta VDJ and CDR3. MiXCR was run by TCRdb on the reads, yielding one entry per CDR3 protein. The sample contains around 430,000 distinct CDR3 sequences, under 40% of which appear only once. The ends were cut back, 1 base at V and 12 bases at J, with 14 bases in the middle. Germline V gives CDR1 LNHNV, CDR2 YYDKDF (reference sequence). The CDR3 consists of 13 residues. This clonotype was detected ten times or more. What it recognizes is unknown. Notes on the study in general: Patients and controls had CD8+ Simpson's diversity values that were not significantly distinct. The number of CD8+ CDR3 sequences shared by patients and controls was roughly 31.

The J gene is TRBJ2-3, the V gene TRBV15, with D perhaps TRBD2 (6 bases). Sequencing was performed on sorted CD4+, CD8+, or CD8+CD57+ T cells (not recorded which) from PBMCs. The receptor was derived from a human donor with aplastic anemia. CDR3 bases: TGTGCCACCAGCAGAGTGGAGGGACGGTCTCAGTATTTT. It is translated as CATSRVEGRSQYF.